This T cell receptor beta chain was observed in a study of siplizumab effects on memory and regulatory T cells. The study, taken as a whole, reports: Controls showed an average of around 27% Treg-derived mappable alloreactive CD4+ clones, while siplizumab showed under 80%. The diversity of naive T cells seemed greater than that of memory cells, and their alloresponse contribution seemed major. An assignable naive or memory phenotype was lacking in roughly 80-96% of proliferating CD4+ or CD8+ clones.

CDR3 size: 15 residues. The J segment lost 4 bases and the V segment lost 5 bases, leaving 10 bases of the junction unmatched. Looked up from germline, CDR1 is SEHNR and CDR2 is FQNEAQ (reference sequence). Remarks on this clone: No antigen is known for it.

Sequence data were generated for unstimulated naive, memory, effector memory and TEMRA subsets in a few donor pairs. TCRdb keeps only in-frame clones here, not all; method: immunoSEQ multiplex PCR. The sample contains roughly 100,000 clones, roughly 95% of which appear only once. The source material was naive CD4+ T cells sorted from blood. The TCR was taken from a human donor in good health. V and J are TRBV7-9 and TRBJ2-7, with 8 nucleotides matching TRBD1. CDR3 sequence (DNA): TGTGCCAGCAGCACCCGGACAGGGACGATTTACGAGCAGTACTTC. This translates into CASSTRTGTIYEQYF.